A selection of T cell receptor beta chains follows, all from one sample in a study of blood T cell repertoires in COVID-19. Sequencing was performed with immunoSEQ multiplex PCR; in TCRdb, only in-frame clones are kept and a portion is missing. Altogether 75,000 to 95,000 clones are present, roughly 90% being singletons, with the ten largest covering around 3%. Sequencing was carried out using peripheral blood. The receptor set was obtained from a woman older than 75 with acute or convalescent COVID-19. The CDR3 runs from the conserved cysteine through the conserved F or W. A D gene is named only where the DNA matches it firmly. Rows give clone size only sometimes, using once, few, many, or a class for an expanded clone.

j_gene,abundance,v_gene,d_gene,CDR3nt,CDR3aa
TRBJ2-3,-,TRBV6-6,TRBD1,TGTGCCAGCAGCCCGGACAGGGGGCGCACAGATACGCAGTATTTT,CASSPDRGRTDTQYF
TRBJ1-4,-,TRBV12-5,-,TGTGCTAGTGGTTTGGTACTGGGGCAGGGGTATGAAAAACTGTTTTTT,CASGLVLGQGYEKLFF
TRBJ2-1,-,TRBV7-3,TRBD2,TGTGCCAGCAGCCCAACGGGACTAGCGGGGCTCAATGAGCAGTTCTTC,CASSPTGLAGLNEQFF
TRBJ2-7,-,TRBV6-1,TRBD1,TGTGCCAGCAGTGTGCACAACAGGGGAAGCTCCTACGAGCAGTACTTC,CASSVHNRGSSYEQYF
TRBJ2-1,few,TRBV19,-,TGTGCCAGTACCCACCAGGGGGGCTCCTACAATGAGCAGTTCTTC,CASTHQGGSYNEQFF
TRBJ2-7,-,TRBV30,-,TGTGCCTGGAGTGGAAGATATTCGACAGGCCTGAGCTCCTACGAGCAGTACTTC,CAWSGRYSTGLSSYEQYF
TRBJ2-1,few,TRBV20-1,TRBD1,TGCAGTGCTAGCCAGGGGGCGCGCCAGTTCTTC,CSASQGARQFF
TRBJ2-7,-,TRBV5-4,TRBD2,TGTGCCAGCAGCTCCGACGGGACTAGCGGGAGGCGGGAGTACTTC,CASSSDGTSGRREYF
TRBJ2-6,-,TRBV7-3,-,TGTGCCAGCAGCATATCTGGGGCCAACGTCCTGACTTTC,CASSISGANVLTF
TRBJ1-5,-,TRBV7-6,-,TGTGCCAGCAGCCCAAGCCAGGGTGGCAATCAGCCCCAGCATTTT,CASSPSQGGNQPQHF
TRBJ1-5,-,TRBV19,-,TGTGCCAGTAGTATAGGGGGGCGGAGCAATCAGCCCCAGCATTTT,CASSIGGRSNQPQHF
TRBJ2-3,-,TRBV6-1,TRBD2,TGTGCCAGCAGTGAAGCCGGTGGACTAGCGGGGTCCACAGATACGCAGTATTTT,CASSEAGGLAGSTDTQYF
TRBJ1-5,-,TRBV28,-,TGTGCCAGCAGTTTACTTGACAGAAGTGATCAGCCCCAGCATTTT,CASSLLDRSDQPQHF
TRBJ1-1,-,TRBV6-2/TRBV6-3,-,TGTGCCAGCAGTTCCCGAGGACAGTCTCTACTGGGGTTTGAAGCTTTCTTT,CASSSRGQSLLGFEAFF
TRBJ1-1,-,TRBV19,-,TGTGCCAGTAGTATAGCGAGGGGGGAAGCTTTCTTT,CASSIARGEAFF
TRBJ1-1,once,TRBV4-1,-,TGCGCCAGCAGCCAAGTGGCGGGGAACACTGAAGCTTTCTTT,CASSQVAGNTEAFF
TRBJ1-4,-,TRBV2,TRBD1,TGTGCCAGCACGGGACAGGGGATTGAAAAACTGTTTTTT,CASTGQGIEKLFF
TRBJ2-1,-,TRBV6-5,TRBD2,TGTGCCAGCAGTTCCAAAGCGGGGCCCTACAATGAGCAGTTCTTC,CASSSKAGPYNEQFF
TRBJ2-1,-,TRBV6-2/TRBV6-3,TRBD2,TGTGCCAGCAGTTCCCCGGGACTAGCGGGATATGAGCAGTTCTTC,CASSSPGLAGYEQFF
TRBJ2-1,-,TRBV5-1,-,TGCGCCAGCAGCCCGCGGAGCGGAGAGTTTAATGAGCAGTTCTTC,CASSPRSGEFNEQFF
TRBJ2-1,few,TRBV4-2,TRBD2,TGTGCCAGCAGCCAAGACCCCCTAGCGGGGGTCTCCTACAATGAGCAGTTCTTC,CASSQDPLAGVSYNEQFF
TRBJ2-1,-,TRBV20-1,TRBD2,TGCAGTGCTCGGGAGGGTGAGCAGTTCTTC,CSAREGEQFF
TRBJ2-1,-,TRBV11-3,TRBD1,TGTGCCAGCAGCTCGGGGACAGGGGAATACAATGAGCAGTTCTTC,CASSSGTGEYNEQFF
TRBJ1-3,-,TRBV28,-,TGTGCCAGCAGTTCTAGACGCAGCCCTGGAAACACCATATATTTT,CASSSRRSPGNTIYF
TRBJ2-1,-,TRBV18,TRBD2,TGTGCCAGCTCACCACCGTTGGGGACTAGTCGTTTTACTTCCTACAATGAGCAGTTCTTC,CASSPPLGTSRFTSYNEQFF
TRBJ1-5,-,TRBV7-2,-,TGTGCCAGCAGTACTGAAAGAGGTCAGCCCCAGCATTTT,CASSTERGQPQHF
TRBJ1-5,once,TRBV28,TRBD1,TGTGCCAGCAGCCTACAGGGGCCTAGCAATCAGCCCCAGCATTTT,CASSLQGPSNQPQHF
TRBJ1-6,-,TRBV7-2,TRBD1,TGTGCCAGCAGCGCGCGGGACAGCGGCAATTCACCCCTCCACTTT,CASSARDSGNSPLHF
TRBJ2-2,few,TRBV7-2,-,TGTGCCAGCAGCCTGGACAGGAACACCGGGGAGCTGTTTTTT,CASSLDRNTGELFF
TRBJ1-5,-,TRBV7-2,-,TGTGCCAGCAGCTTAGGGACCGGGGGAAGCAATCAGCCCCAGCATTTT,CASSLGTGGSNQPQHF
TRBJ1-5,-,TRBV6-1,-,TGTGCCAGCAGCGAAGGGGGGGGCAATCAGCCCCAGCATTTT,CASSEGGGNQPQHF
TRBJ2-1,-,TRBV5-1,-,TGCGCCAGCAGCTTAGCCGGAGGTGAGCAGTTCTTC,CASSLAGGEQFF
TRBJ1-5,-,TRBV24-1,TRBD1,TGTGCCACCAGTTGGGGCAGGGGGCTTCAGCCCCAGCATTTT,CATSWGRGLQPQHF
TRBJ2-5,-,TRBV5-1,-,TGCGCCAGCAGCTCTTCTGTGCAAGAGACCCAGTACTTC,CASSSSVQETQYF